This T cell receptor (beta chain) was observed in a study of T cells after somatic rescue of genetic block. Sequenced by immunoSEQ multiplex PCR; TCRdb stores in-frame clones only, minus some. The sample has some 90,000 clones, approximately 90% seen once. The CDR3 contains 12 residues. Germline V gene data show CDR1 as MDHEN and CDR2 as SYDVKM. V was clipped by 6 bases and J by 4 bases, with 9 bases between them. This chain joins TRBV28 and TRBJ1-2; D gene uncertain. This clonotype originated in a woman aged 18-29 years. The specimen sequenced was peripheral blood mononuclear cells (PBMCs). The CDR3 coding sequence is TGTGCCAGCAGCACCGTTAGCTATGGCTACACCTTC. Translated: CASSTVSYGYTF.